A single sample gave rise to the 21 T cell receptor beta chains below, sequenced in a study of blood T cell repertoires in COVID-19. Method: immunoSEQ multiplex PCR; TCRdb's copy keeps in-frame clones and lacks some. The table shows 200,000 to 250,000 clones, with about 80% occurring only once. The source material was PBMCs or T cells enriched from blood (not recorded which). The receptors come from a woman aged 40 to 50 with acute COVID-19.

V usage is TRBV28 and J usage is TRBJ1-2, with 8 bases matching TRBD1. The CDR3 spans 13 residues. Germline loops: CDR1 MDHEN, CDR2 SYDVKM. V shed 7 bases, J shed 5 bases, and the junction held 6 bases outside the gene matches. CDR3 nucleotide sequence: TGTGCCAGCACCCTGGGACAGGTTTATGGCTACACCTTC. Translating it yields CASTLGQVYGYTF.

This clone was observed once. DNA of the CDR3: TGTGCCAGCAGCGCGGCAGGGGCGCCTGGGGCCAACGTCCTGACTTTC. Its translation: CASSAAGAPGANVLTF. The rearrangement links TRBV9 to TRBJ2-6; TRBD1 might be the D (6 bases). There are 16 residues in the CDR3. V gave up 3 bases and J gave up 2 bases, with 12 bases separating them. Germline CDR1 SGDLS, CDR2 YYNGEE.

On this clone: A read error may be the cause here, since a much bigger clone is one base away. The CDR3 DNA sequence: TGTGCCTGGAGTACGGACAGTAGCAATCAGCCCCAGCATTTT. As protein: CAWSTDSSNQPQHF. The rearrangement uses TRBV30 and TRBJ1-5; the D gene is possibly TRBD1 (6 bases). Germline CDR1 GTSNPN, CDR2 SVGIG (reference sequence). The CDR3 extends over 14 amino acids. V shed 2 bases and J shed 0 bases, with 8 bases lying between them.

The chain joins TRBV29-1 to TRBJ2-5, with 11 bases matching TRBD1. V was clipped by 4 bases and J by 2 bases; unmatched bases: 3. CDR1 is SQVTM, CDR2 ANQGSEA, per germline. The CDR3 has 14 residues. The DNA of the CDR3 is TGCAGCGTTGGGGGGACAGGGGGACAAGAGACCCAGTACTTC. Residues: CSVGGTGGQETQYF.

The rearrangement uses TRBV2 and TRBJ1-6; D is perhaps TRBD1 (5 bases). The CDR3 has 15 amino acids. V gave up 0 bases and J gave up 10 bases, with 13 bases separating them. Germline V gives CDR1 SNHLY, CDR2 FYNNEI. The CDR3 protein is CASSEALRGGSPLHF. In DNA, the CDR3 is TGTGCCAGCAGTGAAGCGCTAAGGGGAGGCTCACCCCTCCACTTT. Combining the CDR3 with reference TRBV2 and TRBJ1-6 gives the whole variable domain EPEVTQTPSHQVTQMGQEVILRCVPISNHLYFYWYRQILGQKVEFLVSFYNNEISEKSEIFDDQFSVERPDGSNFTLKIRSTKLEDSAMYFCASSEALRGGSPLHFGNGTRLTVT.

The chain joins TRBV6-5 to TRBJ2-1, with 11 bases fitting TRBD1. Germline CDR1 is MNHEY and CDR2 is SVGAGI. V lost 6 bases to trimming and J lost 4 bases; unmatched junction nucleotides: 5. The CDR3 length is 15 residues. The CDR3 protein is CASRKGTGGYNEQFF. The CDR3 region has the DNA TGTGCCAGCAGAAAAGGGACAGGGGGATACAATGAGCAGTTCTTC.

The V call is TRBV3-1 (or the pseudogene TRBV3-2), the J call TRBJ1-6; D not certain. Per the germline V gene, CDR1 is LGHDT and CDR2 is YNNKEL (reference sequence). The CDR3 length is 15 residues. Deletions cut 1 base from V and 9 bases from J, with 13 bases between. The CDR3 nucleotides are TGTGCCAGCAGCCAAGGCGGGTTGGTGGGTTCACCCCTCCACTTT. Its translation: CASSQGGLVGSPLHF.

V and J are TRBV11-2 and TRBJ1-1; tentatively, D is TRBD1 (6 bases). CDR1 is SGHAT and CDR2 is FQNNGV in the germline V gene. The germline V and J ends were trimmed by 0 bases and 4 bases, with 18 bases remaining between them. This CDR3 is built from 17 residues. In nucleotides, the CDR3 is TGTGCCAGCAGCTTAGAACCCACGGAATCGACAGGCACTGAAGCTTTCTTT. As protein: CASSLEPTESTGTEAFF.

V and J are TRBV7-9 and TRBJ1-2, with D possibly matching TRBD1 (5 bases). The CDR3 has 15 residues. CDR1 is SEHNR and CDR2 is FQNEAQ in the germline V gene (reference sequence). With 4 bases removed from V and 6 bases from J, the gap between germline ends came to 18 bases. The DNA for the CDR3 is TGTGCCAGCAGCTACCAATTGCGGGACCCCAATGGCTACACCTTC. Protein product: CASSYQLRDPNGYTF. The variable domain in full, completed from reference TRBV7-9 and TRBJ1-2, reads DTGVSQNPRHKITKRGQNVTFRCDPISEHNRLYWYRQTLGQGPEFLTYFQNEAQLEKSRLLSDRFSAERPKGSFSTLEIQRTEQGDSAMYLCASSYQLRDPNGYTFGSGTRLTVV.

This sequence joins TRBV28 and TRBJ1-2; 12 bases match TRBD1. This CDR3 region has 16 residues. Germline-derived CDR1 and CDR2 are MDHEN and SYDVKM. V lost 4 bases and J lost 8; bases outside the gene matches: 11. Written as DNA, the CDR3 is TGTGCCAGCAGTTCATCGGGACAGGGGGCGTTAAGCGGCTACACCTTC. Protein sequence: CASSSSGQGALSGYTF.

The count of this clone is one. The rearrangement joins TRBV11-2 to TRBJ2-5; 7 bases match TRBD1. The CDR3 is 14 amino acids. From germline, CDR1 is SGHAT and CDR2 FQNNGV. The V gene end was trimmed by 5 bases and the J gene end by 3 bases; junction bases not matched to a gene: 6. The CDR3 bases are TGTGCCAGCAGCGCACAGGGGCTGAAAGAGACCCAGTACTTC. Translation gives CASSAQGLKETQYF.

This clone was recorded a few times. A junction boundary mismatches the germline segment, possibly from a read error. This chain joins TRBV6-5 and TRBJ1-1, with D possibly matching TRBD1 (5 bases). Germline CDR1 is MNHEY and CDR2 is SVGAGI. The CDR3 extends over 15 amino acids. The CDR3 DNA reads TGTGCCAGCAGTTACTCGCGACAGATGAACGCTGAAGCTTTCTTT. Protein: CASSYSRQMNAEAFF.

This chain links TRBV7-9 with TRBJ1-5, with 7 bases matching TRBD1. The CDR3 loop spans 17 amino acids. Germline loops: CDR1 SEHNR, CDR2 FQNEAQ (reference sequence). V shed 6 bases, J shed 4 bases, and the junction held 15 bases outside the gene matches. CDR3 DNA: TGTGCCAGCAGTTATTCCCCCCGACAGGGTGGGAATCAGCCCCAGCATTTT. Encoded protein: CASSYSPRQGGNQPQHF.

The chain recombines TRBV4-2 with TRBJ1-5; D is ambiguous. V lost 1 base to trimming and J lost 6 bases, with 10 bases between them. The CDR3 spans 14 residues. Germline V gene data show CDR1 as LGHNA and CDR2 as YNFKEQ. The CDR3 region has the DNA TGTGCCAGCAGCCAAGTAAGTCAACTTCAGCCCCAGCATTTT. It codes for CASSQVSQLQPQHF.

The chain uses TRBV28 and TRBJ1-1, with 8 nucleotides matching TRBD1. The CDR3 spans 17 residues. Germline assignment: CDR1 MDHEN and CDR2 SYDVKM. Trimming at V came to 3 bases and at J to 3 bases, leaving 12 bases not matched to a gene. The CDR3 is CASSFRGRRIVDTEAFF. Here the CDR3 DNA reads TGTGCCAGCAGTTTCAGGGGGCGACGTATCGTGGACACTGAAGCTTTCTTT.

The J gene is TRBJ1-2, the V gene TRBV9, with TRBD1 as a possible D gene (6 bases). V lost 3 bases, J lost 8 bases, and 14 bases lay in between. The CDR3 is 13 amino acids. Germline CDR1 is SGDLS and CDR2 is YYNGEE. The CDR3 reads CASSEAPGEGYTF. Here the CDR3 DNA reads TGTGCCAGCAGCGAGGCGCCAGGGGAAGGCTACACCTTC.

The chain employs TRBV6-5 and TRBJ2-7, with D maybe TRBD2 (6 bases). The CDR3 runs to 13 residues. Trimming removed 5 bases from V and 7 bases from J, with 15 bases in between. From germline, CDR1 is MNHEY and CDR2 SVGAGI. The CDR3 spells CASSLTGVGEQYF. Here the CDR3 DNA reads TGTGCCAGCAGTCTCACGGGGGTGGGGGAGCAGTACTTC.

A word on this clone: No DNA is shown, since the ends of the CDR3 on it are uncertain; the CDR3 is the one TCRdb lists. The chain recombines TRBV29-1 with TRBJ2-1; no DNA check was done on the table's D call, TRBD1. Counting both end residues, the CDR3 totals 11 amino acids. Germline lookup yields CDR1 SQVTM and CDR2 ANQGSEA. The CDR3 loop reads CSVVVGTGILF.

This chain joins TRBV30 and TRBJ2-7; a weak D match, TRBD2 (6 bases). V dropped 0 bases and J dropped 7 bases, with 13 bases sitting between them. The CDR3 runs to 13 residues. The germline CDR1 and CDR2 sequences are GTSNPN and SVGIG (reference sequence). CDR3 residues: CAWSVRRDGEQYF. The CDR3 nucleotides read TGTGCCTGGAGTGTAAGGCGGGATGGGGAGCAGTACTTC.

This chain connects TRBV27 to TRBJ2-5, with D maybe TRBD1 (6 bases). Between the trimmed V and J ends, which lost 10 bases and 4 bases, there was a span of 13 bases. The CDR3 runs to 12 residues. Germline CDR1 and CDR2: MNHEY and SMNVEV (reference sequence). CDR3 DNA sequence: TGTGCCACCCGAGGGGGTTCAGAGACCCAGTACTTC. It is translated as CATRGGSETQYF.

The gene calls are TRBV3-1 (or the pseudogene TRBV3-2) and TRBJ2-7, with D maybe TRBD1 (5 bases). V was trimmed by 1 base and J by 4 bases, leaving 11 bases between them. This CDR3 is built from 14 residues. Looked up from germline, CDR1 is LGHDT and CDR2 is YNNKEL (reference sequence). In nucleotides, the CDR3 is TGTGCCAGCAGCCAAGGGTACAGGCCATACGAGCAGTACTTC. It specifies CASSQGYRPYEQYF.